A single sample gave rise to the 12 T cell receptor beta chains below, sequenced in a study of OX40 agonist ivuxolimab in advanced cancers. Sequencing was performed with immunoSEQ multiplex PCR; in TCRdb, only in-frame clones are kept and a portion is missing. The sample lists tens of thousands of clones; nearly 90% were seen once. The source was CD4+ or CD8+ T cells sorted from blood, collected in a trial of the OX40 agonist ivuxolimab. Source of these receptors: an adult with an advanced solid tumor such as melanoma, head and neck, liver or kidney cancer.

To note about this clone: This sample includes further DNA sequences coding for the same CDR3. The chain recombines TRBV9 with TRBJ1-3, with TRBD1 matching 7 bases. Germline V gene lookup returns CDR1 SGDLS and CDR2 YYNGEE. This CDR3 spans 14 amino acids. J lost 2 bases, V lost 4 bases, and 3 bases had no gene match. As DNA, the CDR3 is TGTGCCAGCAGCTACGACAGGGCTGGAAACACCATATATTTT. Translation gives CASSYDRAGNTIYF.

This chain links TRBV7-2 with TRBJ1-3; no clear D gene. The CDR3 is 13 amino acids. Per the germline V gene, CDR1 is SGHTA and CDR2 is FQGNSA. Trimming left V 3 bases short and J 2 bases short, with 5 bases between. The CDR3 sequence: CASSFRPGNTIYF. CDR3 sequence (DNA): TGTGCCAGCAGCTTCCGTCCTGGAAACACCATATATTTT.

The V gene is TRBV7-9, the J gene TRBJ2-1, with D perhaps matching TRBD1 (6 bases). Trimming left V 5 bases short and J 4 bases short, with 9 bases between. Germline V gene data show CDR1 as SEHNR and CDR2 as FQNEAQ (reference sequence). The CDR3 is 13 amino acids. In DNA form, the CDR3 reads TGTGCCAGCAGCCAAGACAGGTACAATGAGCAGTTCTTC. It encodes CASSQDRYNEQFF.

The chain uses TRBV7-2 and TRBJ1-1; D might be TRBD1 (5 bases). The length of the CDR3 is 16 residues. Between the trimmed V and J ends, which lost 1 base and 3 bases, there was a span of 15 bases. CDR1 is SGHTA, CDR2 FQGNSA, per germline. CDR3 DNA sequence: TGTGCCAGCAGCTTAGATCGCGTAGGGGACTACACTGAAGCTTTCTTT. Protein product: CASSLDRVGDYTEAFF.

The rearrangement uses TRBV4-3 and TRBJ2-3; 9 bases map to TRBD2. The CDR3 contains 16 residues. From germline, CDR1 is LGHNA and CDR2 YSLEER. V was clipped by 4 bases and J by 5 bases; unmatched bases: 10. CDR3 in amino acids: CASSPSSSGTVDTQYF. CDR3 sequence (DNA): TGCGCCAGCAGCCCCTCCTCTAGCGGGACCGTAGATACGCAGTATTTT.

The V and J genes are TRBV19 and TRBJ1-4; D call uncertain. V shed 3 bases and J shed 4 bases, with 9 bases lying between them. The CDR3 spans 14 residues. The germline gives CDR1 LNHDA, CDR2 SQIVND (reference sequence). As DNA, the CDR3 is TGTGCCAGTAGTATCGTGGGCCATAATGAAAAACTGTTTTTT. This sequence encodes CASSIVGHNEKLFF.

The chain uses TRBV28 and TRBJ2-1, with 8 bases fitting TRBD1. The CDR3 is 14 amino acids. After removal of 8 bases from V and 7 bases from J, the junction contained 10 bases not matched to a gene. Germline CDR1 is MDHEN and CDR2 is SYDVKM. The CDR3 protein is CASRQGARWNEQFF. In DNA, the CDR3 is TGTGCCAGCCGCCAGGGGGCGAGGTGGAATGAGCAGTTCTTC.

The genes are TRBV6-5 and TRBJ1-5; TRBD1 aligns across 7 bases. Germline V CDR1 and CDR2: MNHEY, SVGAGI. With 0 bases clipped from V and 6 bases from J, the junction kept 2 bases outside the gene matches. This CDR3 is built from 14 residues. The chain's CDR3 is CASSYSQGVQPQHF. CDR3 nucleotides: TGTGCCAGCAGTTACTCCCAGGGGGTTCAGCCCCAGCATTTT.

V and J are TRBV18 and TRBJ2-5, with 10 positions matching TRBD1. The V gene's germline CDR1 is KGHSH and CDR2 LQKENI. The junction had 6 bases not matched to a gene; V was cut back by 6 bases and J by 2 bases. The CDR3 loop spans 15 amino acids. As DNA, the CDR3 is TGTGCCAGCTCTCTCGGGACAGGGGCGCAAGAGACCCAGTACTTC. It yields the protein CASSLGTGAQETQYF.

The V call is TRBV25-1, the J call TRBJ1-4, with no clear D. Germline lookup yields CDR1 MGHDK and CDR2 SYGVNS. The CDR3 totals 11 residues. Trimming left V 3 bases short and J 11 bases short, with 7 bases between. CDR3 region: CASSDYGKLFF. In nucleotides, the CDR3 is TGTGCCAGCAGTGATTATGGGAAACTGTTTTTT.

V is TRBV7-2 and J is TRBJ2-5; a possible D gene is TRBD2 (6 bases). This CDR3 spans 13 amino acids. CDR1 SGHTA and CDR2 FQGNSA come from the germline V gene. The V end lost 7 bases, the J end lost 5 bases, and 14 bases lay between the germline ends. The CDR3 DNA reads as TGTGCCAGCACCCGGGACTTAACGGAGACCCAGTACTTC. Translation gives CASTRDLTETQYF.

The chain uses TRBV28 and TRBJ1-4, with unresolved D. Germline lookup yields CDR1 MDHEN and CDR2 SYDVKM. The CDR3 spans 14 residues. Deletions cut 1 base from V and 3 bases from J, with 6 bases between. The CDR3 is CASSLLGPNEKLFF. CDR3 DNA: TGTGCCAGCAGTTTATTAGGGCCTAATGAAAAACTGTTTTTT.